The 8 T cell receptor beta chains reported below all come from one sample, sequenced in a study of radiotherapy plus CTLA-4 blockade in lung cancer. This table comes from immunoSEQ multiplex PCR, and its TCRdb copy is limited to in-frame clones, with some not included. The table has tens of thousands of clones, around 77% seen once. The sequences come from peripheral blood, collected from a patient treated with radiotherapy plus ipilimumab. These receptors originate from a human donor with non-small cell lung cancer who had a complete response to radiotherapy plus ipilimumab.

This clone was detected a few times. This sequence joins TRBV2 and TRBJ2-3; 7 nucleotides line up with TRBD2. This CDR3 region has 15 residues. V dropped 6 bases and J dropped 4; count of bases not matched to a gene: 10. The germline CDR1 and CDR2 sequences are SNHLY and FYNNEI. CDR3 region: CASSLAGRVADTQYF. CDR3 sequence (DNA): TGTGCCAGCAGCCTGGCTGGGAGGGTGGCAGATACGCAGTATTTT.

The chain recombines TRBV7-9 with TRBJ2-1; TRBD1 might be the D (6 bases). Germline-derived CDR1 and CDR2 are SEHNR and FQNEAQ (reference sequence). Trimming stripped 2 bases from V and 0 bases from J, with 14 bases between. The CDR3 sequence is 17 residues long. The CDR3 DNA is TGTGCCAGCAGCTTAATGACAGGCGGTACCTCCTACAATGAGCAGTTCTTC. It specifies CASSLMTGGTSYNEQFF.

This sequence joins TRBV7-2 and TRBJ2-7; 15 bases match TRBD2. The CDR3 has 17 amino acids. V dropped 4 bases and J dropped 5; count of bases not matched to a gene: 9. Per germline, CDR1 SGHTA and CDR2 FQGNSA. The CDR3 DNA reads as TGTGCCAGCAGCTCACCGGGACTAGCGGGAGGTGGAGACGAGCAGTACTTC. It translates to CASSSPGLAGGGDEQYF.

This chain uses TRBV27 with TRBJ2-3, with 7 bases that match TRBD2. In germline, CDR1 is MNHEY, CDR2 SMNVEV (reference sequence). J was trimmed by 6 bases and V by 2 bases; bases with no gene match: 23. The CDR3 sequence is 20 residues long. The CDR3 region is CASSLVFGGTGRPVVDTQYF. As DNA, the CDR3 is TGTGCCAGCAGTTTAGTGTTCGGGGGGACGGGGCGTCCTGTTGTGGATACGCAGTATTTT.

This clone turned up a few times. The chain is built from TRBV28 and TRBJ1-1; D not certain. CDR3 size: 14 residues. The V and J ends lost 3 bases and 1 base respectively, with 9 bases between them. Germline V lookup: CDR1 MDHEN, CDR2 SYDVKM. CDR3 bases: TGTGCCAGCAGTTTCCTTGGCGGGAACACTGAAGCTTTCTTT. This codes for CASSFLGGNTEAFF. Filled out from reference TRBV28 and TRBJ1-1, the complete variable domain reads DVKVTQSSRYLVKRTGEKVFLECVQDMDHENMFWYRQDPGLGLRLIYFSYDVKMKEKGDIPEGYSVSREKKERFSLILESASTNQTSMYLCASSFLGGNTEAFFGQGTRLTVV.

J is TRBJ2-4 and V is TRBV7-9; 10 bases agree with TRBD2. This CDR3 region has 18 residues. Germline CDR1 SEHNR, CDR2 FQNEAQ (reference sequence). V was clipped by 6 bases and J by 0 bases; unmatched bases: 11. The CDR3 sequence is CASSLLAGRYKAKNIQYF. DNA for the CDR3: TGTGCCAGCAGTCTACTAGCGGGGAGGTATAAAGCCAAAAACATTCAGTACTTC.

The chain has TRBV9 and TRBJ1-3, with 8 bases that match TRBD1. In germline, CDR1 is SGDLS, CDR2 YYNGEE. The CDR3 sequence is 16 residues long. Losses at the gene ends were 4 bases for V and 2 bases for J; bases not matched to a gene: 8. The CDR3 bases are TGTGCCAGCAGCACCGGGACAGGACGTACTGGAAACACCATATATTTT. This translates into CASSTGTGRTGNTIYF.

CDR3 sequence reads: CASIPGTTGANVLTF. Here the CDR3 DNA reads TGTGCCAGTATCCCCGGGACTACCGGGGCCAACGTCCTGACTTTC. The J gene is TRBJ2-6, the V gene TRBV19, with 7 bases that match TRBD2. CDR3 length: 15 amino acids. V shed 7 bases, J shed 4 bases, and the junction held 7 bases outside the gene matches. Germline V gene lookup returns CDR1 LNHDA and CDR2 SQIVND (reference sequence).